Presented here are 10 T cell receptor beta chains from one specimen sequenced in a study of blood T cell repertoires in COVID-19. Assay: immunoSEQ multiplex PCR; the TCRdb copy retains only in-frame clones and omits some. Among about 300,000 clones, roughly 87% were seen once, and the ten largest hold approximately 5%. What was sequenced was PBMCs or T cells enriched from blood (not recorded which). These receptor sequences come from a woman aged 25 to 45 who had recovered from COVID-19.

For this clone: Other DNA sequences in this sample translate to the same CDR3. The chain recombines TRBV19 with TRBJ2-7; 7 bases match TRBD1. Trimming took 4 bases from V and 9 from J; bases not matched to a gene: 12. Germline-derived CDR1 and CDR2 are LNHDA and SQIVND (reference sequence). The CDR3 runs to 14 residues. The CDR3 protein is CASSTGGSPSGQYF. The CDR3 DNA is TGTGCCAGTAGTACAGGGGGTTCCCCCTCGGGGCAGTACTTC.

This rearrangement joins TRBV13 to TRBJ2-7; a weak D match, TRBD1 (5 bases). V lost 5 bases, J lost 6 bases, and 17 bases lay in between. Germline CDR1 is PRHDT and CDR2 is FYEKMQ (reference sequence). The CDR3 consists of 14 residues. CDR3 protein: CASSPGGRVSEQYF. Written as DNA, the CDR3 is TGTGCCAGCAGCCCGGGCGGCAGGGTCTCCGAGCAGTACTTC.

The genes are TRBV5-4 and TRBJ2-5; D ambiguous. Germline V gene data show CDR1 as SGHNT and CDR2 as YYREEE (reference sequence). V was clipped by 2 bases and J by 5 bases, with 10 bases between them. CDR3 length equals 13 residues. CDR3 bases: TGTGCCAGCAGCTTTCCTTCCCGGGAGACCCAGTACTTC. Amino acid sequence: CASSFPSRETQYF.

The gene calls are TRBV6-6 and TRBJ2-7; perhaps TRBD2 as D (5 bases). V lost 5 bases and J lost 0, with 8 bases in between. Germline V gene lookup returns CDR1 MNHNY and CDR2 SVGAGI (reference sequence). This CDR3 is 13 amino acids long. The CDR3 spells CASSTGNSYEQYF. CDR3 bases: TGTGCCAGCAGTACCGGGAACTCCTACGAGCAGTACTTC.

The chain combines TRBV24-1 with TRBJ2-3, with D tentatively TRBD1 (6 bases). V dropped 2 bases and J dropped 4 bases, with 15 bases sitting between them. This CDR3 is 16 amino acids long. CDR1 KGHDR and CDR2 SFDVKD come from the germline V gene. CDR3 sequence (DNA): TGTGCCACCAGTGATTCTCGGGCAGGGGCCCCAGATACGCAGTATTTT. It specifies CATSDSRAGAPDTQYF.

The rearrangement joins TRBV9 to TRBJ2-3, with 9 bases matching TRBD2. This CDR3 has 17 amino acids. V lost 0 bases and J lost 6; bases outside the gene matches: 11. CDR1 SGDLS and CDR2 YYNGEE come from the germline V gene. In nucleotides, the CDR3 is TGTGCCAGCAGCGTAGATCCAGCGGGGGGCACCCAGGATACGCAGTATTTT. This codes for CASSVDPAGGTQDTQYF.

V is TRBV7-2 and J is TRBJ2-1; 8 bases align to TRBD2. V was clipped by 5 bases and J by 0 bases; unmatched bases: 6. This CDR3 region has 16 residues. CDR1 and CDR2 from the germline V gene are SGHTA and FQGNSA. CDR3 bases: TGTGCCAGCAGCCTCTTTAGCGGGGCCTCCTACAATGAGCAGTTCTTC. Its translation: CASSLFSGASYNEQFF.

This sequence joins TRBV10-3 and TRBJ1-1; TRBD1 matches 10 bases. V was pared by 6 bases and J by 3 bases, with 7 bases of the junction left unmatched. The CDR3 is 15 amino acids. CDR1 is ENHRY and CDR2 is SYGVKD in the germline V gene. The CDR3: CAISPPGTGDTEAFF. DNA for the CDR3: TGTGCCATCAGCCCTCCCGGGACAGGGGACACTGAAGCTTTCTTT.

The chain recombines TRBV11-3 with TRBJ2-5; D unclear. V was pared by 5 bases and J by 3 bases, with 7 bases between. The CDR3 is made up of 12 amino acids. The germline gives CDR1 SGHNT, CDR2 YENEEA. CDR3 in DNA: TGTGCCAGCAGCGTAACGGAAGAGACCCAGTACTTC. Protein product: CASSVTEETQYF.

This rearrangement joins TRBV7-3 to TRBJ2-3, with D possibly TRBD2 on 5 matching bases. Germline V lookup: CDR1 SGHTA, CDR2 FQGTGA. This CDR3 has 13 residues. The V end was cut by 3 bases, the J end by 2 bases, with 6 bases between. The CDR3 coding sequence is TGTGCCAGCAGCTTCGGGGTCACAGATACGCAGTATTTT. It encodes CASSFGVTDTQYF.